The 8 T cell receptor beta chains below all came from one sample that was sequenced in a study of shared clonotypes between healthy human individuals. Measured with immunoSEQ multiplex PCR; TCRdb has only the in-frame clones, and not every one. The sample shows millions of clones, 90% to 95% of them seen only once. Sequenced material: naive CD4+ T cells from PBMCs. Specified subset: CD45RA+ positively selected. All receptors derive from a man younger than 35 in good health. Some clones in this sample may be carry-over from other donors' samples.

This clone was recorded once. This sequence joins TRBV11-2 and TRBJ2-1; D tentatively reads TRBD1 or TRBD2 (5 bases each). The CDR3 runs 13 residues. The germline gives CDR1 SGHAT, CDR2 FQNNGV. V was shortened by 6 bases and J by 12 bases, with 18 bases between the two germline ends. CDR3 DNA: TGTGCCAGCAGGGGGACGGACGTTGGTGGGCAGTTCTTC. Encoded protein: CASRGTDVGGQFF.

The chain combines TRBV27 with TRBJ2-1; 8 positions match TRBD2. V trimming: 2 bases; J trimming: 6 bases; junction bases outside the gene matches: 3. The CDR3 has 14 amino acids. Germline V gene lookup returns CDR1 MNHEY and CDR2 SMNVEV (reference sequence). The CDR3 is CASSLGAGVNEQFF. CDR3 DNA: TGTGCCAGCAGTTTAGGAGCGGGAGTCAATGAGCAGTTCTTC.

V gene TRBV6-6 combines with J gene TRBJ2-1; 12 nucleotides match TRBD2. V was clipped by 6 bases and J by 13 bases; unmatched bases: 7. From germline, CDR1 is MNHNY and CDR2 SVGAGI (reference sequence). This CDR3 region has 13 residues. The CDR3 loop is CASRGGLAGSQFF. Written as DNA, the CDR3 is TGTGCCAGCAGGGGCGGACTAGCGGGATCACAGTTCTTC.

The V call is TRBV28, the J call TRBJ2-6; unclear D gene. This CDR3 is built from 15 residues. CDR1 is MDHEN and CDR2 is SYDVKM in the germline V gene. Trimming left V 3 bases short and J 6 bases short, with 12 bases between. DNA for the CDR3: TGTGCCAGCAGTTTTGGGTCCCCTGAGGCCAACGTCCTGACTTTC. Protein product: CASSFGSPEANVLTF.

This chain connects TRBV1 to TRBJ1-2. TRBV1 is a listed pseudogene. The CDR3 extends over 14 amino acids. CDR3 in amino acids: CTSSQAGDDYGYTF. In nucleotides, the CDR3 is TGCACCAGCAGCCAAGCGGGGGACGACTATGGCTACACCTTC.

This chain uses TRBV6-1 with TRBJ1-2, with a weak D call TRBD1 (5 bases). Germline CDR1 MNHNS, CDR2 SASEGT. There are 15 residues in the CDR3. V was trimmed by 3 bases and J by 4 bases, leaving 15 bases between them. CDR3 loop: CASSEGEGGVYGYTF. The CDR3 DNA follows: TGTGCCAGCAGTGAGGGGGAGGGTGGCGTCTATGGCTACACCTTC.

As to this clone: This same CDR3 is encoded by further DNA sequences in the sample. This sequence joins TRBV28 and TRBJ1-2; D not resolved. Germline assignment: CDR1 MDHEN and CDR2 SYDVKM. The CDR3 consists of 11 residues. V shed 3 bases and J shed 6 bases, with 5 bases lying between them. The CDR3 loop is CASSFWDGYTF. The CDR3 DNA reads TGTGCCAGCAGTTTCTGGGATGGCTACACCTTC.

This chain joins TRBV5-1 and TRBJ2-5, with TRBD2 identical over 11 bases. Germline values: CDR1 SGHRS, CDR2 YFSETQ. The V and J ends lost 4 bases and 4 bases, in that order; junction bases with no gene match: 12. CDR3 size: 17 residues. The CDR3 protein is CASSLRGGLAVGETQYF. CDR3 nucleotide sequence: TGCGCCAGCAGCCTCAGGGGGGGACTAGCGGTAGGAGAGACCCAGTACTTC.